This note documents a single T cell receptor beta chain sequence. Its antigen remains unknown. The read ends 3 residues early relative to the CDR3; the germline J gene fills the gap. This CDR3 is 17 amino acids long. Germline values: CDR1 SGHVS, CDR2 FQNEAQ. Trimming cost V 5 bases and J 0 bases, with 17 bases left between them. This sample was taken from a study of T cell clonality in common variable immunodeficiency. Study-level findings and limits: CVID subjects shared fewer TCRbeta clones than healthy controls did. Patient heterogeneity in the CVID cohort limited correlations between repertoire features and clinical complications. Fewer deletions and N-nucleotide insertions were reportedly seen in common variable immunodeficiency TCR beta sequences. TCRbeta clonality was increased in CVID versus healthy controls.

Equal genomic DNA amounts from CVID and control samples were sequenced. Sequencing was performed with immunoSEQ multiplex PCR; in TCRdb, only in-frame clones are kept and a portion is missing. The listing records about 15,000 clones. This clonotype was obtained from a human donor with common variable immunodeficiency. The chain uses TRBV7-8 and TRBJ2-1, with D possibly matching TRBD1 (6 bases). Sample: peripheral blood mononuclear cells. The CDR3 DNA, read in part, is TGTGCCAGCAGCCATTATCTACAGGGCTACTCCTACAATGAG. Its translation: CASSHYLQGYSYNE. The entire CDR3 is CASSHYLQGYSYNEQFF.